This T cell receptor beta chain is from a study of cytotoxic CD8 clonotypes in ibrutinib-treated CLL. Study-level information: Response samples followed a median around 12 months of treatment, range 6 to 36.

Remarks on this clone: Its target is unknown.

The V segment lost 0 bases and the J segment 4 bases; nucleotides outside the gene matches: 2. The CDR3 has 15 amino acids. Germline CDR1 reads SGHNT; CDR2 reads YYREEE (reference sequence). Regarding the study as a whole: Clonality climbed at ibrutinib response, then dropped toward baseline at progression. Sampling times differed between sustained-remission and progressing patients. Public clonotypes showed up rarely, and on treatment they shrank or held steady.

TCRdb's copy holds only in-frame clones and misses some; the assay was immunoSEQ multiplex PCR. The sample comprises some 310,000 clones, almost 80% of which are singletons, and over 5.5% rests with the top ten. The TCR comes from a human donor with chronic lymphocytic leukemia. The sample was PBMCs, taken before ibrutinib treatment. The chain carries TRBV5-4 and TRBJ2-3, with TRBD2 identical over 10 bases. CDR3 amino acids: CASSLALAGADTQYF. The CDR3 DNA follows: TGTGCCAGCAGCTTGGCCCTAGCGGGAGCAGATACGCAGTATTTT.